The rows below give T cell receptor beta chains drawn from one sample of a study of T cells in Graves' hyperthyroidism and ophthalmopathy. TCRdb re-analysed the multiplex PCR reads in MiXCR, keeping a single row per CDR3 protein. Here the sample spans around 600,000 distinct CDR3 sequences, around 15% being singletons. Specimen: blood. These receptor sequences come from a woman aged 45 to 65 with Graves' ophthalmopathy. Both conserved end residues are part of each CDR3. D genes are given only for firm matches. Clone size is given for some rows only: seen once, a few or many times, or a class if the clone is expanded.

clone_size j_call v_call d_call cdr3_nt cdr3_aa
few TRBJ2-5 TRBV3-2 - TGTGCCAGCAGCCCGGGGGACTCGAGAGAATGGTACCAAGAGACCCAGTACTTC CASSPGDSREWYQETQYF
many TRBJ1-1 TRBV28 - TGTGCCAGCAGTTCTCTGCGGAAACGCACTGAAGCTTTCTTT CASSSLRKRTEAFF
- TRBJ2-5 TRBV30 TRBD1 TGTGCCTGGAGCCAAACTGGGACAGATCAAGAGACCCAGTACTTC CAWSQTGTDQETQYF
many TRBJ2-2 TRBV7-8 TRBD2 TGTGCCAGCACCATCTCGACTAGCTTCAACACCGGGGAGCTGTTTTTT CASTISTSFNTGELFF
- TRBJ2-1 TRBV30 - TGTGCCTGGAGTGTACCTGGGCGGCTCTCCTACAATGAGCAGTTCTTC CAWSVPGRLSYNEQFF
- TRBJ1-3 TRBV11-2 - TGTGCCAGCAGCTTAGAGTTCCGGGTTGACACCATATATTTT CASSLEFRVDTIYF
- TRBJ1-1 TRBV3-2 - TGTGCCAGCGGCCCCCCGCACAAAAGGGTCCACACTGAAGCTTTCTTT CASGPPHKRVHTEAFF
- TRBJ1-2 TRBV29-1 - TGCAGCGTTTTCGGTCAGACTGATAACTATGGCTACACCTTC CSVFGQTDNYGYTF
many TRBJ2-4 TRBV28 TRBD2 TGTGCCAGCAGTTTATGGGCTAGCGGGACGCCCAAAAACATTCAGTACTTC CASSLWASGTPKNIQYF
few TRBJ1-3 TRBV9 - TGTGCCAGCAGCGAACAGTCCTATTCCGGAAACACCATATATTTT CASSEQSYSGNTIYF
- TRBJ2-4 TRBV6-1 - TGTGCCAGCAGTGGGGGGGTTCAGTACTTC CASSGGVQYF
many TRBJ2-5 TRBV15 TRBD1 TGTGCCACCAGCAGAGACCAGGGGGCAGAGACCCAGTACTTC CATSRDQGAETQYF
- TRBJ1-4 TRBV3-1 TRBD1 TGTGCCAGCACCAGTACAGGGGGAGGGGATGAAAAACTGTTTTTT CASTSTGGGDEKLFF
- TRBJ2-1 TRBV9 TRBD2 TGTGCCAGCAGTGAAGGTAGCGGGACCTACAATGAGCAGTTCTTC CASSEGSGTYNEQFF
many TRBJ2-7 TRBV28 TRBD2 TGTGCCAGCAGCCAGACAGTTTTAGCGGGGAGCTCCGGGTACGAGCAGTACTTC CASSQTVLAGSSGYEQYF
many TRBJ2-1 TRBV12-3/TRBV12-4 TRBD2 TGTGCCAGCAGCCTTATCGGGACTAGCTCCTACAATGAGCAGTTCTTC CASSLIGTSSYNEQFF
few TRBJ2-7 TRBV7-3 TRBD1 TGTGCCAGCAGCTCAGCCGGGACAGGGGGCAGCGAGCAGTACTTC CASSSAGTGGSEQYF
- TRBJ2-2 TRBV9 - TGTGCCAGCAGCGTGGCTAGGAACACCGGGGAGCTGTTTTTT CASSVARNTGELFF
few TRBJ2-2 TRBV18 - TGTGCCAGCTCACCACAAACAGGTCTGGACACCGGGGAGCTGTTTTTT CASSPQTGLDTGELFF
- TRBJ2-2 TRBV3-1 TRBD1 TGTGCCAGCAGCCAAGGGTTCGCAGGGGGCGGAATGAACACCGGGGAGCTGTTTTTT CASSQGFAGGGMNTGELFF
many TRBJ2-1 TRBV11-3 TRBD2 TGTGCCAGCAGCTTCGGACTAGCGGGAGTTAATAGTGAGCAGTTCTTC CASSFGLAGVNSEQFF
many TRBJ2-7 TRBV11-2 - TGTGCCAGCAGCTTAATCCGGGCCTCCTACGAGCAGTACTTC CASSLIRASYEQYF
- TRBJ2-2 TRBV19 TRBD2 TGTGCCAGTAATATGGGGAGGGGCACCGGGGAGCTGTTTTTT CASNMGRGTGELFF
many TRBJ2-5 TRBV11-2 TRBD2 TGTGCCAGCAGCTCAGGAGAGCGGGAGCAAGAGACCCAGTACTTC CASSSGEREQETQYF
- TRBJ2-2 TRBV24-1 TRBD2 TGTGCCACCAGTGACCCCTCGGGGGGGAAGAACACCGGGGAGCTGTTTTTT CATSDPSGGKNTGELFF
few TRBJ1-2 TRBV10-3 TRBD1 TGTGCCATCATCCAGGGGGAGTCAGGCTACACCTTC CAIIQGESGYTF
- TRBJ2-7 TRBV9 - TGTGCCAGCAGCACCAGCGCAGGCAAAACCTTCTACGAGCAGTACTTC CASSTSAGKTFYEQYF
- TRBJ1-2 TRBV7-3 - TGTGCCAGCAGCCCCCGGGACGGAGTAGGTTATGGCTACACCTTC CASSPRDGVGYGYTF
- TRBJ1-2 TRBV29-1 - TGCAGCGTTGGTCGCGGACAGACTGACTATGGCTACACCTTC CSVGRGQTDYGYTF
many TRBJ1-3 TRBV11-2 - TGTGCCAGCAGCTTCGGAGGGGGAAACACCATATATTTT CASSFGGGNTIYF
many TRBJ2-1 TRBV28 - TGTGCCAGCAGTTTGTTGGGTGACTCAAACAATGAGCAGTTCTTC CASSLLGDSNNEQFF